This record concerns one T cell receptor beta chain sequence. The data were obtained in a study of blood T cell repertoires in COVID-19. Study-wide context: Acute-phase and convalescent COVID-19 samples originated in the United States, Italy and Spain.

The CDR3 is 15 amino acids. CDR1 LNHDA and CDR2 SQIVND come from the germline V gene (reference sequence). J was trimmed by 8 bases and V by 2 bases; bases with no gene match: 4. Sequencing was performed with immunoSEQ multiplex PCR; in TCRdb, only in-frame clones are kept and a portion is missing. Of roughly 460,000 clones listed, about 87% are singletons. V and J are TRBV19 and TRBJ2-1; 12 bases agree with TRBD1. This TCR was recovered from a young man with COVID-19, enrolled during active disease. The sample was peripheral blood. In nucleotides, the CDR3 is TGTGCCAGTAGTATAATGGGACAGGGGGCCGATGAGCAGTTCTTC. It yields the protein CASSIMGQGADEQFF.